The 26 T cell receptor beta chains reported below all come from one sample, sequenced in a study of blood T cell repertoires in COVID-19 (TCRdb year 2020). The method behind the library was the immunoSEQ multiplex PCR assay. As stored in TCRdb, this immuneACCESS dataset retains in-frame rearrangements with V and J assigned. A fraction of the clones does not appear; measured against another copy, unresolved V genes explain less than half of the discrepancy, and the remainder lacks a known reason. This sample gives around 76,000 clones in total; around 91% of them show up just once. The ten largest clones represent 5.8% of the sample. The material sequenced was peripheral blood. Source of these receptors: a human donor in a cohort sampled during active COVID-19.

The genes are TRBV7-8 and TRBJ2-5; D is undetermined. CDR3 length equals 14 residues. CDR1 and CDR2 from the germline V gene are SGHVS and FQNEAQ. The ends were cut back, 5 bases at V and 4 bases at J, with 14 bases in the middle. The CDR3 DNA is TGTGCCAGCAGCCCGGCGGTTCCGGCAGAGACCCAGTACTTC. Protein: CASSPAVPAETQYF.

The rearrangement uses TRBV5-4 and TRBJ2-7; D is unclear. The V end was cut by 0 bases, the J end by 0 bases, with 4 bases between. Germline assignment: CDR1 SGHNT and CDR2 YYREEE (reference sequence). This CDR3 has 13 amino acids. Here the CDR3 DNA reads TGTGCCAGCAGCTTGGCCAGCTCCTACGAGCAGTACTTC. Amino acid sequence: CASSLASSYEQYF. The variable domain in full, completed from reference TRBV5-4 and TRBJ2-7, reads ETGVTQSPTHLIKTRGQQVTLRCSSQSGHNTVSWYQQALGQGPQFIFQYYREEENGRGNFPPRFSGLQFPNYSSELNVNALELDDSALYLCASSLASSYEQYFGPGTRLTVT.

The chain uses TRBV5-1 and TRBJ1-6; D might be TRBD1 (6 bases). The ends were cut back, 0 bases at V and 7 bases at J, with 14 bases in the middle. The CDR3 has 16 amino acids. CDR1 and CDR2 from the germline V gene are SGHRS and YFSETQ. CDR3 in DNA: TGCGCCAGCAGCTTGGGACAGGCCGTAGGGAATTCACCCCTCCACTTT. Translating it yields CASSLGQAVGNSPLHF.

In its sample, this clone was seen a few times. V and J are TRBV9 and TRBJ2-7; TRBD2 matches at 8 bases. V gave up 3 bases and J gave up 5 bases; unmatched junction bases: 7. The CDR3 has 14 amino acids. Looked up from germline, CDR1 is SGDLS and CDR2 is YYNGEE. Here the CDR3 reads CASSAGGVENEQYF. CDR3 sequence (DNA): TGTGCCAGCAGCGCCGGGGGGGTGGAGAACGAGCAGTACTTC.

The CDR3 DNA reads TGTGCCAGTAGCCGAGACCGACAGGGACCAAGAGGCTACACCTTC. This translates into CASSRDRQGPRGYTF. This chain links TRBV19 with TRBJ1-2; 7 bases match TRBD1. Germline V gives CDR1 LNHDA, CDR2 SQIVND (reference sequence). V gave up 6 bases and J gave up 8 bases; unmatched junction bases: 15. CDR3 length: 15 amino acids.

This clone was counted once. The chain employs TRBV6-5 and TRBJ1-6; no clear D. The CDR3 runs 12 residues. The germline gives CDR1 MNHEY, CDR2 SVGAGI. Trimming stripped 5 bases from V and 9 bases from J, with 8 bases between. The CDR3 DNA sequence: TGTGCCAGCAGTCCACAGAGTTCACCCCTCCACTTT. It is translated as CASSPQSSPLHF.

V is TRBV6-2 or TRBV6-3 and J is TRBJ2-7; D possibly corresponds to TRBD1 (5 bases). There are 15 residues in the CDR3. Looked up from germline, CDR1 is MNHEY and CDR2 is SVGEGT. Trimming left V 2 bases short and J 7 bases short, with 18 bases between. The CDR3 DNA reads TGTGCCAGCAGTTACGGCAGCCGACCAGGGTTTGAGCAGTACTTC. It is translated as CASSYGSRPGFEQYF.

The chain uses TRBV27 and TRBJ1-2, with 8 nucleotides matching TRBD1. This CDR3 spans 13 amino acids. V shed 2 bases, J shed 8 bases, and the junction held 4 bases outside the gene matches. Germline V CDR1 and CDR2: MNHEY, SMNVEV (reference sequence). CDR3: CASSLDYRGGYTF. CDR3 coding DNA: TGTGCCAGCAGTTTAGATTACAGGGGGGGCTACACCTTC.

V gene TRBV19 combines with J gene TRBJ2-3; D perhaps matches TRBD2 (6 bases). With 3 bases removed from V and 2 bases from J, the gap between germline ends came to 12 bases. Germline-derived CDR1 and CDR2 are LNHDA and SQIVND (reference sequence). The CDR3 spans 15 residues. CDR3 loop: CASSIGRRDTDTQYF. CDR3 DNA: TGTGCCAGTAGTATTGGACGGAGGGACACAGATACGCAGTATTTT.

The V gene is TRBV3-1 (or the pseudogene TRBV3-2), the J gene TRBJ2-4, with TRBD2 matching over 8 bases. This CDR3 comprises 17 residues. Germline V lookup: CDR1 LGHDT, CDR2 YNNKEL (reference sequence). J was trimmed by 6 bases and V by 0 bases; bases with no gene match: 10. In DNA, the CDR3 is TGTGCCAGCAGCCAAGATTTGGGGGGACTAGGAGGAAACATTCAGTACTTC. It translates to CASSQDLGGLGGNIQYF.

The genes are TRBV3-1 (or the pseudogene TRBV3-2) and TRBJ2-3, with 10 nucleotides matching TRBD2. This CDR3 comprises 16 residues. The V and J ends lost 3 bases and 6 bases, in that order; junction bases with no gene match: 9. CDR1 is LGHDT, CDR2 YNNKEL, per germline (reference sequence). CDR3 DNA sequence: TGTGCCAGCAGCCAGGGTCTAGCGGGGGATGCGGATACGCAGTATTTT. This encodes CASSQGLAGDADTQYF.

This clone has only a few counts. The chain links TRBV2 to TRBJ1-2; TRBD1 is a possible D gene (5 bases). Germline CDR1 reads SNHLY; CDR2 reads FYNNEI. Trimming shortened V by 5 bases and J by 3 bases, and 10 bases separated the two germline ends. CDR3 length: 13 residues. The CDR3 loop reads CASSRQSDYGYTF. Written as DNA, the CDR3 is TGTGCCAGCAGTCGACAGAGCGACTATGGCTACACCTTC.

This chain links TRBV7-9 with TRBJ2-7, with 9 positions matching TRBD1. Germline trimming cut 2 bases from V and 6 bases from J; bases unmatched to any gene: 11. The CDR3 is made up of 16 amino acids. Germline loops: CDR1 SEHNR, CDR2 FQNEAQ (reference sequence). The CDR3 loop is CASSLRGQQGASEQYF. The CDR3 DNA sequence: TGTGCCAGCAGCTTAAGGGGGCAACAGGGGGCGAGCGAGCAGTACTTC.

The J gene is TRBJ1-3, the V gene TRBV15; D unresolved. Germline V lookup: CDR1 LNHNV, CDR2 YYDKDF (reference sequence). The CDR3 totals 16 residues. Deletions cut 0 bases from V and 0 bases from J, with 9 bases between. The CDR3 is CATSRDSSYSGNTIYF. The CDR3 coding sequence is TGTGCCACCAGCAGAGATTCCTCCTACTCTGGAAACACCATATATTTT.

The V and J genes are TRBV2 and TRBJ1-2; 9 nucleotides match TRBD1. From germline, CDR1 is SNHLY and CDR2 FYNNEI. V was clipped by 9 bases and J by 4 bases; unmatched bases: 6. The CDR3 is 13 residues long. The chain's CDR3 is CASRQGVSYGYTF. CDR3 sequence (DNA): TGTGCCAGTAGACAGGGGGTTAGCTATGGCTACACCTTC.

This clone occurred once. The genes are TRBV4-3 and TRBJ1-3; possibly TRBD1 for D (5 bases). This CDR3 comprises 17 residues. V was shortened by 3 bases and J by 0 bases, with 15 bases between the two germline ends. Germline V lookup: CDR1 LGHNA, CDR2 YSLEER. The CDR3 region has the DNA TGCGCCAGCAGCCAGATTTCCTGGGACTTCTCTGGAAACACCATATATTTT. Amino acid sequence: CASSQISWDFSGNTIYF.

The chain combines TRBV20-1 with TRBJ1-1; 7 positions match TRBD1. The V and J ends lost 6 bases and 4 bases, in that order; junction bases with no gene match: 2. This CDR3 spans 11 amino acids. The germline V gene has CDR1 DFQATT and CDR2 SNEGSKA (reference sequence). The CDR3, as DNA: TGCAGTGCCGGGACAGCCACTGAAGCTTTCTTT. Its protein product is CSAGTATEAFF.

This chain links TRBV9 with TRBJ2-2, with 7 nucleotides matching TRBD1. Trimming at V came to 3 bases and at J to 1 base, leaving 6 bases not matched to a gene. This CDR3 has 16 amino acids. The germline gives CDR1 SGDLS, CDR2 YYNGEE. CDR3 DNA: TGTGCCAGCAGCGCGATAGGGACAGAGAACACCGGGGAGCTGTTTTTT. Amino acids: CASSAIGTENTGELFF.

V gene TRBV19 combines with J gene TRBJ2-2, with D hard to call. CDR1 and CDR2 (germline): LNHDA, SQIVND (reference sequence). This CDR3 contains 14 residues. Trimming took 5 bases from V and 4 from J, leaving 11 bases between them. The CDR3 coding sequence is TGTGCCAGTAGTCCCCTTGTGAGCACCGGGGAGCTGTTTTTT. Translated, it gives CASSPLVSTGELFF.

The chain links TRBV5-1 to TRBJ2-5; TRBD2 agrees at 7 bases. This CDR3 region has 15 residues. V dropped 4 bases and J dropped 3; count of bases not matched to a gene: 9. Germline loops: CDR1 SGHRS, CDR2 YFSETQ. In nucleotides, the CDR3 is TGCGCCAGCAGCATCCTGGGTGGGACTAAAGAGACCCAGTACTTC. Its translation is CASSILGGTKETQYF.

This chain joins TRBV6-2 or TRBV6-3 and TRBJ2-5, with 9 bases lining up with TRBD2. Germline CDR1 is MNHEY and CDR2 is SVGEGT. V lost 6 bases, J lost 14 bases, and 13 bases stayed unmatched. The CDR3 has 13 residues. This chain's CDR3 is CASSRAGGIPPYF. In DNA, the CDR3 is TGTGCCAGCAGCCGGGCGGGGGGGATACCACCCTACTTC.

The rearrangement joins TRBV6-2 or TRBV6-3 to TRBJ1-1; no clear D. CDR1 and CDR2 from the germline V gene are MNHEY and SVGEGT. V dropped 3 bases and J dropped 4 bases, with 9 bases sitting between them. CDR3 length: 13 amino acids. The CDR3 protein is CASSYVESTEAFF. CDR3 nucleotides: TGTGCCAGCAGTTATGTGGAGTCCACTGAAGCTTTCTTT.

The chain combines TRBV6-2 or TRBV6-3 with TRBJ1-5; D uncertain. Trimming took 3 bases from V and 8 from J, leaving 8 bases between them. In germline, CDR1 is MNHEY, CDR2 SVGEGT. The CDR3 has 12 amino acids. CDR3 sequence: CASSYFSEPQHF. In DNA, the CDR3 is TGTGCCAGCAGTTATTTTTCGGAGCCCCAGCATTTT.

The rearrangement links TRBV6-2 or TRBV6-3 to TRBJ1-3, with no clear D. Trimming cost V 2 bases and J 0 bases, with 17 bases left between them. CDR3 size: 18 residues. Germline V gene sequence: CDR1 MNHEY, CDR2 SVGEGT. The CDR3 DNA is TGTGCCAGCAGTTACGCGTTGGGCGGAGGCCTCTCTGGAAACACCATATATTTT. Translated, it gives CASSYALGGGLSGNTIYF.

In this sample, this clone turned up once. This chain connects TRBV5-4 to TRBJ2-3; 11 bases are a match to TRBD1. The J segment lost 6 bases and the V segment lost 4 bases, leaving 10 bases of the junction unmatched. The CDR3 is 16 residues long. Per the germline V gene, CDR1 is SGHNT and CDR2 is YYREEE (reference sequence). The CDR3 region is CASSAGGQGAKDTQYF. The CDR3, as DNA: TGTGCCAGCAGCGCGGGAGGACAGGGGGCCAAGGATACGCAGTATTTT.

There are a few counts of this clone. The chain employs TRBV7-7 and TRBJ2-7; D remains unclear. Germline CDR1 reads SSHAT; CDR2 reads FNYEAQ (reference sequence). CDR3 size: 13 residues. V was cut by 1 base and J by 4 bases, with 8 bases left in between. This CDR3 reads CASSLGAGYEQYF. The DNA of the CDR3 is TGTGCCAGCAGCTTAGGAGCAGGATACGAGCAGTACTTC. Filled out from reference TRBV7-7 and TRBJ2-7, the complete variable domain reads GAGVSQSPRYKVTKRGQDVTLRCDPISSHATLYWYQQALGQGPEFLTYFNYEAQPDKSGLPSDRFSAERPEGSISTLTIQRTEQRDSAMYRCASSLGAGYEQYFGPGTRLTVT.